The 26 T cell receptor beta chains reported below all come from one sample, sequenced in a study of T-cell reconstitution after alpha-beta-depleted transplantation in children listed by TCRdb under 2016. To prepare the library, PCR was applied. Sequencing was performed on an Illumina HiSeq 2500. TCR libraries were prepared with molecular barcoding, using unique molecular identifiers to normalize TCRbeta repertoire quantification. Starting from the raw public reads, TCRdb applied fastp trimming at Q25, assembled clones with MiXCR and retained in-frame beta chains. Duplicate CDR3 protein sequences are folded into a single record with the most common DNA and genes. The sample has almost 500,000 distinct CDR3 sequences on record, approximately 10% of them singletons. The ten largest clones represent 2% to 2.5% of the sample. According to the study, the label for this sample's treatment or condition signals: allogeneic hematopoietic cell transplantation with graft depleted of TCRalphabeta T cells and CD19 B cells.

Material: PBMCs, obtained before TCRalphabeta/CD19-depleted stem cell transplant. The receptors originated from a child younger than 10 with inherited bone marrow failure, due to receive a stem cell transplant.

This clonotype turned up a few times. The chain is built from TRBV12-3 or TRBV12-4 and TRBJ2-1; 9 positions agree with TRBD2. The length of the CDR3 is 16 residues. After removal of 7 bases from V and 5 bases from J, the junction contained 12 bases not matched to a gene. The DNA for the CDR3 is TGTGCCAGCACCTTCTCCGGGACTAGCCGCCACAATGAGCAGTTCTTC. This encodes CASTFSGTSRHNEQFF.

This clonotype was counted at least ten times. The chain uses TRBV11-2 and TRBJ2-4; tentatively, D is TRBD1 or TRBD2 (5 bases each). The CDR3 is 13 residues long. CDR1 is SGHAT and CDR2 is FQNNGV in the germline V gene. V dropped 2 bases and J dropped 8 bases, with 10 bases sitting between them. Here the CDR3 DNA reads TGTGCCAGCAGCTTACAAGTGGGGGACATTCAGTACTTC. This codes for CASSLQVGDIQYF.

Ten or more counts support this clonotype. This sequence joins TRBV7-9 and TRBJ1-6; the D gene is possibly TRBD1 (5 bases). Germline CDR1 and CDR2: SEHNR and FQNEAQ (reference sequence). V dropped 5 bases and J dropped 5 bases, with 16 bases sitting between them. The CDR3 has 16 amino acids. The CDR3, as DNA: TGTGCCAGCAGCCTTCCCGTGGGGGACCATAATTCACCCCTCCACTTT. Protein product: CASSLPVGDHNSPLHF.

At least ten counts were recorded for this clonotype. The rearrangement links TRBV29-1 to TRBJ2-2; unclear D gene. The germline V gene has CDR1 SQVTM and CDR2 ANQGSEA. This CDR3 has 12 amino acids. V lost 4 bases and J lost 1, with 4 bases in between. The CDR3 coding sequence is TGCAGCGTTGTAGGGAACACCGGGGAGCTGTTTTTT. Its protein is CSVVGNTGELFF.

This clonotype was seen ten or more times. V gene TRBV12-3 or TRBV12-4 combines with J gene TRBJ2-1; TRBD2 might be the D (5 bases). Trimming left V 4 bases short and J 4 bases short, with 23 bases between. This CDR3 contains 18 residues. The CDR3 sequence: CASSSPLPVGKIYNEQFF. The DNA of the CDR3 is TGTGCCAGCAGTTCTCCTCTCCCCGTCGGGAAAATATACAATGAGCAGTTCTTC.

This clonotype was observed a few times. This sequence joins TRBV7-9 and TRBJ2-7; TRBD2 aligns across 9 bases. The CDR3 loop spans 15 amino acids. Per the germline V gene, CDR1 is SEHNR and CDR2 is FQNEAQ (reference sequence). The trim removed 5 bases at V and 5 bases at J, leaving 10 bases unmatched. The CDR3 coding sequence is TGTGCCAGCAGCCTCTCTAGCGGGACCTCTCACGAGCAGTACTTC. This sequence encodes CASSLSSGTSHEQYF.

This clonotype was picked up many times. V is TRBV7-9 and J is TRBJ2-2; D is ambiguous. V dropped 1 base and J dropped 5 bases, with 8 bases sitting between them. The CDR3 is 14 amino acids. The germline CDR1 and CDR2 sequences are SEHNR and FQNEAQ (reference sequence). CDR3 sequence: CASSLVSLTGELFF. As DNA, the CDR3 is TGTGCCAGCAGCTTAGTGTCATTGACCGGGGAGCTGTTTTTT.

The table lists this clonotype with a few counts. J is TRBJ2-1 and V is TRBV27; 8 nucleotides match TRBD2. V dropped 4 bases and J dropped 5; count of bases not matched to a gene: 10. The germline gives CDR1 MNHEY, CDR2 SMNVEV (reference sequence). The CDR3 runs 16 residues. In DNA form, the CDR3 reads TGTGCCAGCAGTTCCGGGAGGGGGGAACCTAACAATGAGCAGTTCTTC. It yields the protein CASSSGRGEPNNEQFF.

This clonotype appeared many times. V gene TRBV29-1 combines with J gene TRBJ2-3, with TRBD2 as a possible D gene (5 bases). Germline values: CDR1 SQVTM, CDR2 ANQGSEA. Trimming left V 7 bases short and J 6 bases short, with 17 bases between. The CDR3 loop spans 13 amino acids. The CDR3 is CSGTGILGDTQYF. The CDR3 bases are TGCAGCGGTACCGGGATATTAGGTGATACGCAGTATTTT.

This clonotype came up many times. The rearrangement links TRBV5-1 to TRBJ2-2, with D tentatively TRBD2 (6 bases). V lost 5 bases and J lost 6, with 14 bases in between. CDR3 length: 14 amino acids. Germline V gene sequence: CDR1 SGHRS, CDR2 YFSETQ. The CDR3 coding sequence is TGCGCCAGCAGAGGCGGCGGGAAGGCCGGGGAGCTGTTTTTT. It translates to CASRGGGKAGELFF.

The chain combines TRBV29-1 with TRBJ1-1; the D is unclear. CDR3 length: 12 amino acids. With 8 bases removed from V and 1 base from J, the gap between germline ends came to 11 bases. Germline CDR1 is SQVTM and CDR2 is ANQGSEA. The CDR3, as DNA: TGCAGCACGTGGCAGCGGAACACTGAAGCTTTCTTT. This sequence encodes CSTWQRNTEAFF. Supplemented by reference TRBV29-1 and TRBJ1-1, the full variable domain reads SAVISQKPSRDICQRGTSLTIQCQVDSQVTMMFWYRQQPGQSLTLIATANQGSEATYESGFVIDKFPISRPNLTFSTLTVSNMSPEDSSIYLCSTWQRNTEAFFGQGTRLTVV.

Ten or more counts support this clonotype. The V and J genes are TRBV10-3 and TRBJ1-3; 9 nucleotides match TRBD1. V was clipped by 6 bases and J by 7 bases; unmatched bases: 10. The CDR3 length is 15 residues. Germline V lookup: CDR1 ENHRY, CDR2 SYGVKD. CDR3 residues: CAIRGPGQGGNTIYF. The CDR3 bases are TGTGCCATCAGGGGACCGGGACAGGGTGGGAACACCATATATTTT.

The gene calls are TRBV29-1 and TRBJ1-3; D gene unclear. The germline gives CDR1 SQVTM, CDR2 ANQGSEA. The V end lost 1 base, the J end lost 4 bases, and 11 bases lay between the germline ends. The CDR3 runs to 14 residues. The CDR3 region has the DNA TGCAGCGTTGAAGGTTTGGCACCCGGAAACACCATATATTTT. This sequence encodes CSVEGLAPGNTIYF.

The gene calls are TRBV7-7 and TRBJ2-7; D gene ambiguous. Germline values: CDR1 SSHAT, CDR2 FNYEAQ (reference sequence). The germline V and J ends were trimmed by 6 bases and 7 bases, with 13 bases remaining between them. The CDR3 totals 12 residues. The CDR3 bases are TGTGCCAGCAGGACTGACGGTCGTGAGCAGTACTTC. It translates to CASRTDGREQYF.

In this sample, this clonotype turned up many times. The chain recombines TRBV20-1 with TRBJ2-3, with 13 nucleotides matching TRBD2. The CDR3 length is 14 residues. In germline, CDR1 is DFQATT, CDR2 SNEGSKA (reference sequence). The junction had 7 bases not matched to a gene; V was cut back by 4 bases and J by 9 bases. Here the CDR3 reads CSATGLAGAKTQYF. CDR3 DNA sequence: TGCAGTGCTACTGGACTAGCGGGAGCGAAAACGCAGTATTTT.

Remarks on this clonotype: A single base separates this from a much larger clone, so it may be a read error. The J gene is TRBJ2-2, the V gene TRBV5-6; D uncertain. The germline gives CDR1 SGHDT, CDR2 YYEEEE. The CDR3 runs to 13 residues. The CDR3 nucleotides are TGTGCCAGCAGCTTGACACACACCTGGGAGCTGTTTTTT. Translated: CASSLTHTWELFF.

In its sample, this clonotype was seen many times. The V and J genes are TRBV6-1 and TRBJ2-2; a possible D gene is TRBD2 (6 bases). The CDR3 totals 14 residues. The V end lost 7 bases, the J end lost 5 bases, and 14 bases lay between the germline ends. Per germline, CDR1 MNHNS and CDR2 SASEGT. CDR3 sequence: CASIGAGFTGELFF. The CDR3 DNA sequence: TGTGCCAGCATTGGGGCGGGATTTACCGGGGAGCTGTTTTTT.

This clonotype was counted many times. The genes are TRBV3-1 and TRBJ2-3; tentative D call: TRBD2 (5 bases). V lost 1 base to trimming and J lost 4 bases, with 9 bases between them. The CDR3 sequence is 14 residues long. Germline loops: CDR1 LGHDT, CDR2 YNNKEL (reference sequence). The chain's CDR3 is CASSQGEIPDTQYF. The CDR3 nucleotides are TGTGCCAGCAGCCAAGGGGAGATCCCAGATACGCAGTATTTT.

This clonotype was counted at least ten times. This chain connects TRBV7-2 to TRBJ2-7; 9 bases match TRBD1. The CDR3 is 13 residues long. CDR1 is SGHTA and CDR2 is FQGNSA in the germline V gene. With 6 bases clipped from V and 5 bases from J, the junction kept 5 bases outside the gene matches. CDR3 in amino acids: CASRRTGVNEQYF. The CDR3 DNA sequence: TGTGCCAGCAGACGGACAGGGGTAAACGAGCAGTACTTC.

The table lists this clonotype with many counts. In nucleotides, the CDR3 is TGCGCCAGCAGCCAAGATCCGGCAGAGGCGACCCAGTACTTC. Translation gives CASSQDPAEATQYF. The chain couples TRBV4-3 to TRBJ2-5, with D unclear. The V end lost 0 bases, the J end lost 7 bases, and 12 bases lay between the germline ends. The CDR3 sequence is 14 residues long. Per the germline V gene, CDR1 is LGHNA and CDR2 is YSLEER.

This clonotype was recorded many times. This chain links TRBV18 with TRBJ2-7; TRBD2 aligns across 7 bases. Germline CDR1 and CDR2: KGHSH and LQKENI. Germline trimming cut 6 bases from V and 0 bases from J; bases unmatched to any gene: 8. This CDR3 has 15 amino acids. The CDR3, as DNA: TGTGCCAGCTCGCGCCAACCTAGCGGCTCCTACGAGCAGTACTTC. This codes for CASSRQPSGSYEQYF.

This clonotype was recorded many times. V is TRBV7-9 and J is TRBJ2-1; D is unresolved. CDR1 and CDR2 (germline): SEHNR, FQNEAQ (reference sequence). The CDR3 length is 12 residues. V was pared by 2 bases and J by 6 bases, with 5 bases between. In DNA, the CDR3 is TGTGCCAGCAGCTTATTTGTCAATGAGCAGTTCTTC. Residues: CASSLFVNEQFF. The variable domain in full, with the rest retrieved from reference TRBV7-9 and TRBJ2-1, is DTGVSQNPRHKITKRGQNVTFRCDPISEHNRLYWYRQTLGQGPEFLTYFQNEAQLEKSRLLSDRFSAERPKGSFSTLEIQRTEQGDSAMYLCASSLFVNEQFFGPGTRLTVL.

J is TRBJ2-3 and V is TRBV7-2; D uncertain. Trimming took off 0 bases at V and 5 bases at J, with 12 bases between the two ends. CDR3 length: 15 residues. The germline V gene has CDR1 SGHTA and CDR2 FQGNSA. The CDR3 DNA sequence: TGTGCCAGCAGCTTAGCTACTCTGCTCGGAGATACGCAGTATTTT. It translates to CASSLATLLGDTQYF.

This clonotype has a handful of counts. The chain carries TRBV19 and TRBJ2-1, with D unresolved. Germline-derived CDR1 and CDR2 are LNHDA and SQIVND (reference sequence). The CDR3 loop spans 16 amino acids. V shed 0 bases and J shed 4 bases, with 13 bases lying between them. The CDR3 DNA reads TGTGCCAGTAGTATAGATCAGGACCAACTTTACAATGAGCAGTTCTTC. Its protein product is CASSIDQDQLYNEQFF.

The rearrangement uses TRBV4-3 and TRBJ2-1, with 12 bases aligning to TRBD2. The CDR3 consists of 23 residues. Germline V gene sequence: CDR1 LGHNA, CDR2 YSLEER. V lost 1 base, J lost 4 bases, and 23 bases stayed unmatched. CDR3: CASSQGGTGVTLAGGPAYNEQFF. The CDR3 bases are TGCGCCAGCAGCCAAGGTGGGACAGGGGTAACTCTAGCGGGAGGGCCGGCTTACAATGAGCAGTTCTTC.

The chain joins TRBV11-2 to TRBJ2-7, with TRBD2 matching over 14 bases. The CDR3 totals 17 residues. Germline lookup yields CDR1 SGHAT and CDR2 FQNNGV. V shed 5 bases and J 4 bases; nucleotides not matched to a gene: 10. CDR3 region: CASSPTIGTSGGYEQYF. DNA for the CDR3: TGTGCCAGCAGCCCGACGATCGGGACTAGCGGGGGTTACGAGCAGTACTTC.